A single sample gave rise to the 16 T cell receptor beta chains below, sequenced in a study of T-cell reconstitution after alpha-beta-depleted transplantation in children. Unique molecular identifiers were used in preparing the TCRbeta library. TCRdb processed the PCR reads anew with MiXCR; each CDR3 protein has one entry. The data hold approximately 1,000,000 distinct CDR3 sequences, with about 29% observed a single time. The source material was PBMCs, mostly from graft donor cells, sampled 360 days after TCRalphabeta/CD19-depleted stem cell transplant. These receptors were obtained from a boy younger than two who had a stem cell transplant for SCID, so the T cells may come from the graft donor.

This chain uses TRBV10-3 with TRBJ1-2, with 9 bases aligning to TRBD1. V shed 7 bases, J shed 4 bases, and the junction held 7 bases outside the gene matches. CDR3 length: 14 residues. CDR1 is ENHRY, CDR2 SYGVKD, per germline. CDR3 residues: CAITGTGFGYGYTF. The CDR3, as DNA: TGTGCCATCACGGGGACAGGGTTTGGCTATGGCTACACCTTC.

The table lists this clonotype with a few counts. The chain recombines TRBV6-5 with TRBJ2-5; maybe TRBD1 (6 bases). The CDR3 contains 14 residues. Germline assignment: CDR1 MNHEY and CDR2 SVGAGI. Between the trimmed V and J ends, which lost 2 bases and 1 base, there was a span of 8 bases. CDR3 bases: TGTGCCAGCAGTTACGGCAGGGGCCAAGAGACCCAGTACTTC. It is translated as CASSYGRGQETQYF.

This chain's CDR3 is CASSLHGAYEQYF. CDR3 bases: TGTGCCAGCAGTTTACACGGAGCCTACGAGCAGTACTTC. The rearrangement joins TRBV27 to TRBJ2-7; D is uncertain. Germline CDR1 reads MNHEY; CDR2 reads SMNVEV (reference sequence). With 2 bases removed from V and 2 bases from J, the gap between germline ends came to 7 bases. The length of the CDR3 is 13 residues.

The chain joins TRBV29-1 to TRBJ2-5; 9 positions match TRBD1. V trimming: 5 bases; J trimming: 5 bases; junction bases outside the gene matches: 6. CDR1 and CDR2 from the germline V gene are SQVTM and ANQGSEA. The CDR3 extends over 13 amino acids. The CDR3 here is CSVSQGAAETQYF. The DNA of the CDR3 is TGCAGCGTTTCACAGGGGGCTGCGGAGACCCAGTACTTC. Full variable domain (rest looked up from reference TRBV29-1 and TRBJ2-5): SAVISQKPSRDICQRGTSLTIQCQVDSQVTMMFWYRQQPGQSLTLIATANQGSEATYESGFVIDKFPISRPNLTFSTLTVSNMSPEDSSIYLCSVSQGAAETQYFGPGTRLLVL.

V and J are TRBV5-1 and TRBJ2-7; tentative D call: TRBD1 (5 bases). V lost 6 bases and J 0 bases, leaving 10 bases between the germline ends. The CDR3 is made up of 13 amino acids. The germline V gene has CDR1 SGHRS and CDR2 YFSETQ. The CDR3 nucleotides read TGCGCCAGCAACCCGGACATCTCCTACGAGCAGTACTTC. This gives the protein CASNPDISYEQYF.

This clonotype was observed a handful of times. This rearrangement joins TRBV5-1 to TRBJ2-7; D gene ambiguous. The CDR3 runs 13 residues. Germline V gene data show CDR1 as SGHRS and CDR2 as YFSETQ. Trimming pared 4 bases from V and 7 bases from J, leaving 15 bases between. The CDR3 sequence: CASSRTGPREQYF. In DNA form, the CDR3 reads TGCGCCAGCAGCCGGACGGGTCCGCGGGAGCAGTACTTC. The full variable domain, its missing parts supplied by reference TRBV5-1 and TRBJ2-7, is KAGVTQTPRYLIKTRGQQVTLSCSPISGHRSVSWYQQTPGQGLQFLFEYFSETQRNKGNFPGRFSGRQFSNSRSEMNVSTLELGDSALYLCASSRTGPREQYFGPGTRLTVT.

This clonotype was counted at least ten times. This sequence joins TRBV7-2 and TRBJ1-5; 7 positions agree with TRBD1. The CDR3 length is 15 residues. Losses at the gene ends were 1 base for V and 4 bases for J; bases not matched to a gene: 4. Germline CDR1 is SGHTA and CDR2 is FQGNSA. Written as DNA, the CDR3 is TGTGCCAGCAGCTTAGGGGGGACAGTAAATCAGCCCCAGCATTTT. Its translation is CASSLGGTVNQPQHF.

V gene TRBV4-2 combines with J gene TRBJ1-5; no reliable D call. Germline V lookup: CDR1 LGHNA, CDR2 YNFKEQ. Trimming took 4 bases from V and 3 from J, leaving 10 bases between them. The length of the CDR3 is 14 residues. The DNA of the CDR3 is TGTGCCAGCAGCCGGGAGACCCTCAATCAGCCCCAGCATTTT. Its protein is CASSRETLNQPQHF.

There are a few counts of this clonotype. The chain links TRBV3-1 to TRBJ2-3; 10 nucleotides match TRBD2. Germline loops: CDR1 LGHDT, CDR2 YNNKEL (reference sequence). The V segment lost 0 bases and the J segment 2 bases; nucleotides outside the gene matches: 11. This CDR3 has 19 residues. In DNA, the CDR3 is TGTGCCAGCAGCCAAGATTCTTGGGGACTAGCGCGGGCCACAGATACGCAGTATTTT. Encoded protein: CASSQDSWGLARATDTQYF.

Turning to this clonotype: Relative to the germline gene, one junction end is altered; a read error may explain this. The chain recombines TRBV12-3 or TRBV12-4 with TRBJ2-2; TRBD1 aligns across 7 bases. The CDR3 runs 16 residues. This CDR3 is CPSSYHGQAPPGELFF. The CDR3 coding sequence is TGTCCCAGCAGCTATCACGGACAGGCCCCTCCCGGGGAGCTGTTTTTT.

This clonotype has just a few counts. The V gene is TRBV24-1, the J gene TRBJ2-1; 7 bases agree with TRBD1. Trimming took 4 bases from V and 2 from J; bases not matched to a gene: 4. Germline V lookup: CDR1 KGHDR, CDR2 SFDVKD. The CDR3 sequence is 15 residues long. As DNA, the CDR3 is TGTGCCACCAGTGAGACAGGGTTCACCTACAATGAGCAGTTCTTC. Residues: CATSETGFTYNEQFF.

This clonotype was observed a handful of times. The chain recombines TRBV5-6 with TRBJ1-5, with D uncertain. The V end was cut by 2 bases, the J end by 4 bases, with 7 bases between. Germline CDR1 SGHDT, CDR2 YYEEEE. The CDR3 has 13 residues. The CDR3, as DNA: TGTGCCAGCAGCTTCGAGATGAATCAGCCCCAGCATTTT. This sequence encodes CASSFEMNQPQHF.

The CDR3 DNA reads TGCGCCAGCAGCTCTTTTAGACCGGGTAGCTCTGGGGCCAACGTCCTGACTTTC. As protein: CASSSFRPGSSGANVLTF. The chain couples TRBV5-1 to TRBJ2-6; D call uncertain. With 3 bases removed from V and 0 bases from J, the gap between germline ends came to 16 bases. The germline V gene encodes CDR1 SGHRS and CDR2 YFSETQ. This CDR3 has 18 amino acids. Together with reference TRBV5-1 and TRBJ2-6, the CDR3 gives the full variable domain: KAGVTQTPRYLIKTRGQQVTLSCSPISGHRSVSWYQQTPGQGLQFLFEYFSETQRNKGNFPGRFSGRQFSNSRSEMNVSTLELGDSALYLCASSSFRPGSSGANVLTFGAGSRLTVL.

The CDR3, as DNA: TGTGCCACCTCCCCCGGGGCTAGGGGATACGAGCAGTACTTC. This sequence encodes CATSPGARGYEQYF. The rearrangement uses TRBV18 and TRBJ2-7, with D perhaps matching TRBD1 or TRBD2 (5 bases each). Germline V CDR1 and CDR2: KGHSH, LQKENI. The CDR3 spans 14 residues. V was trimmed by 10 bases and J by 4 bases, leaving 20 bases between them.

The V gene is TRBV5-1, the J gene TRBJ2-1; D is ambiguous. The CDR3 extends over 13 amino acids. The V gene's germline CDR1 is SGHRS and CDR2 YFSETQ. V was cut by 4 bases and J by 5 bases, with 10 bases left in between. For the CDR3, the DNA is TGCGCCAGCAGCGGCGACGAGGACAATGAGCAGTTCTTC. The encoded protein is CASSGDEDNEQFF.

This rearrangement joins TRBV5-1 to TRBJ2-1; 9 bases are a match to TRBD2. The germline V gene has CDR1 SGHRS and CDR2 YFSETQ. The CDR3 has 17 amino acids. Unmatched junction bases numbered 16, after V lost 4 bases and J lost 8 bases. The CDR3 DNA reads TGCGCCAGCAGCCCCGTGGGCGGGGGGGTTCAAGGGCATGAGCAGTTCTTC. It is translated as CASSPVGGGVQGHEQFF.